This TCR beta chain was obtained from a study of T cells in Graves' hyperthyroidism and ophthalmopathy (dated by TCRdb to the late 2010s). Looking at the study overall: Peripheral blood samples were taken at initial diagnosis, before any treatment was given. For training and testing, the 100 or so patients in the discovery cohort were randomly divided in a 7:3 ratio. After blood sampling, hyperthyroidism patients were treated with methimazole at a starting dose of 30 mg daily, and ophthalmopathy patients were treated with high-dose intravenous methylprednisolone. To identify distinguishing TCR V-J signatures, a discovery cohort of 100 or so patients was used, comprising 43 with Graves' ophthalmopathy and approximately 57 with stable Graves' hyperthyroidism. According to the paper, TCR Vbeta CDR3 sequencing was carried out on some 130 peripheral blood samples, which came from fewer than 50 ophthalmopathy, around 74 hyperthyroidism and approximately 17 progressor patients. In six Graves' hyperthyroidism patients, the study also compared T-cell repertoires from thyroid tissue with T-cell repertoires from blood. Prospective prediction of ophthalmopathy was tested in an independent validation cohort consisting of about 20 hyperthyroidism patients and about 17 patients who later progressed to ophthalmopathy. Results and caveats for the whole study, not just this receptor: In validation, the model predicted progression to ophthalmopathy with about 71% sensitivity and approximately 74% specificity, a median of about 6 months before onset. A model built on a 13 V-J signature distinguished ophthalmopathy from stable hyperthyroidism, reaching 87.88% sensitivity and approximately 81% specificity in cross-validation and 80%/75% in testing. Sample size was not statistically predetermined, and blinding of investigators to group allocation was not performed. Most expanded thyroid clonotypes (frequency above 0.001) were also found in blood, which suggests that blood repertoires may mirror thyroid immune responses.

In the ophthalmopathy patients, disease was moderately to severely active, with a Clinical Activity Score of 3 or more, a NOSPECS grade of 4 or more, and a duration of less than 3 months. Exclusion was applied to patients with uncontrolled infections, other autoimmune diseases, pregnancy or lactation. Diagnoses were established on the basis of clinical symptoms, serum thyroxine and TRAb, thyroid ultrasound, and orbital computed tomography. PBMCs were separated from roughly 10 ml of fresh peripheral blood using Ficoll-Paque density gradient centrifugation. Total RNA was extracted with Trizol reagent, and quality was checked on an Agilent 2100 Bioanalyzer. About this clonotype itself: There is no known antigen for this receptor. The record has no base qualities; no much larger clone is one base away.

The TCR beta CDR3 regions were amplified from the RNA transcripts. A first-round RT-PCR of the TCR CDR3 used the HTBI primer set with the Qiagen OneStep RT-PCR kit. Libraries were constructed in a second round of multiplex PCR, after which size selection and purification were carried out. Libraries were sequenced paired-end with 100 bp reads on an Illumina HiSeq2000. The authors processed their data as follows. SOAPnuke was used to process the raw data, removing reads that contained adapters or uncalled bases, had a mean Phred below 15, or lacked an exact match to the constant primer or identifier. COPE v1.2.5 was used to merge high-quality paired reads, and clonotypes were defined as unique nucleotide sequences. Clonotypes were aligned to IMGT TRBV, TRBD and TRBJ reference segments using MiTCR v1.1. Only V-J combinations with frequency above 0.0001, covering approximately 99% of repertoires, were analysed. The TCS score was defined as F50 (clonal expansion) divided by E x V (chaos), with BLOSUM62-based TCRdist calculated between CDR3 peptides within each V-J. Welch's t-statistics and random forest reduced several hundred V-J features to 10 to 15, which were used in a naive Bayes classifier (R e1071). TCRdb's own reprocessing of the public reads used fastp at Q25 and MiXCR and kept productive beta chains. Entries are consolidated by CDR3 protein sequence, retaining the most common genes and DNA. These V and J calls originate from TCRdb's pipeline instead of the authors' own analysis. Within this sample are some 360,000 distinct CDR3 sequences, with around a sixth of them counted one time only. About a sixth of the sample belongs to the ten largest clones.

From a lookup of the germline V gene, CDR1 and CDR2 are MNHNS and SASEGT. A distance of 10 bases separates the germline ends of V and J, which lose 9 bases and 2 bases respectively. The CDR3 runs 12 residues from the cysteine to the phenylalanine. Only CDR3 DNA is held: 36 bases, read in frame from base 1. The specimen sequenced was blood. In this chain, TRBV6-1 is recombined with TRBJ1-1, with no reliable assignment of the D segment. This receptor was identified in a woman in her forties with Graves' ophthalmopathy. In nucleotides, the sequence is TGTGCCAGTAGACTAAGTAACACTGAAGCTTTCTTT. It specifies CASRLSNTEAFF.